Listed below are T cell receptor beta chains from one sample, sequenced in a study of beta chain features in type 1 diabetes. Profiled with immunoSEQ multiplex PCR; TCRdb holds only in-frame clones, not every one. Of 810,000 or so clones in the sample, roughly 16% were seen once. The sample consisted of naive CD4+ T cells from blood. The receptors shown here come from a woman aged 18-29 years in good health. The CDR3 runs from the conserved cysteine through the conserved F or W. Fields, in order: V gene, J gene, clone size, D gene, CDR3 protein, CDR3 DNA. The D gene is left open where the match is weak. Not every row has a clone size; where given, it reads once, few, many or a size class.

>TRBV25-1|TRBJ2-5|-|-
CASSEYLDSSFETQYF
TGTGCCAGCAGTGAATACCTGGACAGTTCTTTCGAGACCCAGTACTTC
>TRBV7-9|TRBJ2-1|few|-
CASSSHGLSYNEQFF
TGTGCCAGCAGCTCCCATGGACTATCCTACAATGAGCAGTTCTTC
>TRBV7-8|TRBJ2-5|few|-
CASSLGQETQYF
TGTGCCAGCAGCTTAGGACAAGAGACCCAGTACTTC
>TRBV6-5|TRBJ2-7|-|-
CASSYLHEQYF
TGTGCCAGCAGTTACTTGCACGAGCAGTACTTC
>TRBV6-6|TRBJ1-1|few|-
CATRGHLNTEAFF
TGTGCCACCAGGGGACACTTGAACACTGAAGCTTTCTTT
>TRBV7-3|TRBJ2-2|few|TRBD1
CASSLGQGSGELFF
TGTGCCAGCAGCCTGGGACAGGGGAGCGGGGAGCTGTTTTTT
>TRBV9|TRBJ2-3|few|-
CASSVGVDADTQYF
TGTGCCAGCAGCGTAGGTGTCGACGCAGATACGCAGTATTTT
>TRBV19|TRBJ2-1|-|TRBD2
CASSTSSGRHEQFF
TGTGCCAGTAGTACCTCTAGCGGGAGGCACGAGCAGTTCTTC
>TRBV18|TRBJ2-4|-|TRBD2
CASSPWPSGKNIQYF
TGTGCCAGCTCACCTTGGCCTAGCGGCAAAAACATTCAGTACTTC
>TRBV6-1|TRBJ2-1|few|-
CASSEGGKQFF
TGTGCCAGCAGTGAAGGAGGGAAGCAGTTCTTC
>TRBV6-5|TRBJ2-1|-|TRBD2
CASGAGTSRDNEQFF
TGTGCCAGCGGAGCCGGGACTAGCAGGGACAATGAGCAGTTCTTC
>TRBV10-2|TRBJ2-7|few|TRBD2
CASSEMGTSGSYEQYF
TGCGCCAGCAGTGAGATGGGGACTAGCGGGAGTTACGAGCAGTACTTC
>TRBV6-6|TRBJ2-3|-|-
CASSYHIYDTQYF
TGTGCCAGCAGTTACCACATATACGATACGCAGTATTTT
>TRBV19|TRBJ2-3|-|TRBD2
CASSIVRGFADTQYF
TGTGCCAGTAGTATAGTGCGGGGGTTCGCAGATACGCAGTATTTT
>TRBV28|TRBJ1-5|few|-
CASSLQRQPQHF
TGTGCCAGCAGCCTCCAGCGGCAGCCCCAGCATTTT
>TRBV5-6|TRBJ2-2|-|-
CASSRPWGNTGELFF
TGTGCCAGCAGCCGCCCTTGGGGGAACACCGGGGAGCTGTTTTTT
>TRBV19|TRBJ1-2|-|-
CASSWDGNYGYTF
TGTGCCAGTAGCTGGGACGGAAACTATGGCTACACCTTC
>TRBV21-1|TRBJ1-2|few|-
CASSKVRRRRANYGYTF
TGTGCCAGCAGCAAAGTACGTCGACGGAGAGCTAACTATGGCTACACCTTC
>TRBV28|TRBJ1-1|-|TRBD1
CASSLIVGGAEAFF
TGTGCCAGCAGCCTAATAGTAGGGGGCGCAGAAGCTTTCTTT
>TRBV7-8|TRBJ2-2|-|-
CASSLARTIAKTGELFF
TGTGCCAGCAGCTTAGCGCGGACCATAGCAAAAACCGGGGAGCTGTTTTTT
>TRBV2|TRBJ1-1|-|TRBD1
CASSRQGRDTEAFF
TGTGCCAGCAGTAGACAGGGGAGAGACACTGAAGCTTTCTTT
>TRBV5-6|TRBJ2-5|-|TRBD1
CASSLPGQGMETQYF
TGTGCCAGCAGCTTGCCGGGACAGGGGATGGAGACCCAGTACTTC
>TRBV28|TRBJ2-1|few|-
CASSWPVGASYNEQFF
TGTGCCAGCAGTTGGCCAGTGGGGGCCTCCTACAATGAGCAGTTCTTC
>TRBV19|TRBJ2-7|-|TRBD1
CASKHRGEQYF
TGTGCCAGTAAGCACAGGGGGGAGCAGTACTTC
>TRBV7-2|TRBJ2-1|few|TRBD1
CASSWRTGVDEQFF
TGTGCCAGCAGCTGGAGGACAGGAGTGGATGAGCAGTTCTTC
>TRBV7-9|TRBJ1-1|-|-
CASIPARGFRVTEAFF
TGTGCCAGCATCCCAGCCCGTGGGTTTCGGGTCACTGAAGCTTTCTTT
>TRBV7-2|TRBJ1-2|-|-
CASSLGGNYGYTF
TGTGCCAGCAGCTTAGGGGGTAACTATGGCTACACCTTC
>TRBV2|TRBJ2-1|-|-
CASSVWNEQFF
TGTGCCAGCAGTGTTTGGAATGAGCAGTTCTTC
>TRBV6-5|TRBJ2-3|-|TRBD2
CASSPLAGGRDTQYF
TGTGCCAGCAGCCCACTAGCGGGGGGAAGAGATACGCAGTATTTT
>TRBV28|TRBJ2-1|-|-
CASTLRDNEQFF
TGTGCCAGCACCCTCCGGGACAATGAGCAGTTCTTC
>TRBV7-2|TRBJ2-2|few|-
CASSRPSGTNTGELFF
TGTGCCAGCAGCCGGCCGTCAGGAACGAACACCGGGGAGCTGTTTTTT
>TRBV25-1|TRBJ1-4|-|TRBD1
CASSRTGGVEKLFF
TGTGCCAGCAGCCGGACAGGGGGCGTAGAAAAACTGTTTTTT
>TRBV7-6|TRBJ2-3|few|-
CASRAGSTDTQYF
TGTGCCAGCCGCGCGGGCAGCACAGATACGCAGTATTTT
>TRBV4-3|TRBJ2-2|-|-
CASSQVSPPARAGELFF
TGCGCCAGCAGCCAAGTATCTCCCCCGGCACGTGCCGGGGAGCTGTTTTTT
>TRBV18|TRBJ2-1|few|-
CASSPGLSTYNEQFF
TGTGCCAGCTCACCGGGACTCTCTACCTACAATGAGCAGTTCTTC
>TRBV9|TRBJ2-5|-|TRBD1
CASSTRGQGGLETQYF
TGTGCCAGCAGCACAAGAGGACAGGGGGGGTTGGAGACCCAGTACTTC
>TRBV7-9|TRBJ2-7|-|TRBD1
CASSLAGGQGGEQYF
TGTGCCAGCAGCTTAGCGGGGGGACAGGGAGGCGAGCAGTACTTC
>TRBV2|TRBJ2-7|few|TRBD1
CATIEGQVKYF
TGTGCCACCATCGAGGGACAGGTAAAGTACTTC
>TRBV7-2|TRBJ2-1|-|TRBD1
CASSKDRGKFREQFF
TGTGCCAGCAGCAAAGACAGGGGTAAATTCAGGGAGCAGTTCTTC
>TRBV7-3|TRBJ2-7|few|TRBD2
CASSLNGGAGVNEQYF
TGTGCCAGCAGCTTAAACGGTGGAGCGGGAGTCAACGAGCAGTACTTC
>TRBV6-5|TRBJ2-7|-|-
CASSPRWSSYEQYF
TGTGCCAGCAGTCCCCGCTGGAGCTCCTACGAGCAGTACTTC
>TRBV7-8|TRBJ2-5|-|-
CASSLYRGGDQETQYF
TGTGCCAGCAGCTTGTACAGGGGCGGGGACCAAGAGACCCAGTACTTC
>TRBV7-2|TRBJ1-4|-|-
CASSFGTPEKLFF
TGTGCCAGCAGCTTCGGGACACCTGAAAAACTGTTTTTT
>TRBV2|TRBJ1-1|few|TRBD1
CASRGDRNTEAFF
TGTGCCAGCAGGGGGGACAGAAACACTGAAGCTTTCTTT
>TRBV19|TRBJ2-5|once|TRBD2
CASTLGGNKETQYF
TGTGCCAGCACATTGGGGGGGAACAAAGAGACCCAGTACTTC
>TRBV19|TRBJ2-2|few|-
CASSRAGFRNTGELFF
TGTGCCAGTAGTCGGGCTGGATTTAGAAACACCGGGGAGCTGTTTTTT
>TRBV5-4|TRBJ2-2|-|-
CASRISANTGELFF
TGTGCCAGCAGGATCTCGGCGAACACCGGGGAGCTGTTTTTT
>TRBV10-3|TRBJ2-5|-|-
CAISSETQYF
TGTGCCATCAGTAGTGAGACCCAGTACTTC